Listed below are T cell receptor beta chains from one sample, sequenced in a study of CD8+ T cells in alopecia areata. Clones were read by immunoSEQ multiplex PCR, and TCRdb kept only the in-frame ones, dropping some. Here the sample spans approximately 150,000 clones, approximately 60% being singletons. The sequenced sample was CD4+ T cells sorted from blood. Source of these receptors: a human donor in good health. CDR3s include the opening cysteine and the closing phenylalanine or tryptophan. The order of the fields is clone size, V gene, D gene, J gene, CDR3 protein, CDR3 DNA. A D gene is named only where the DNA matches it firmly. The size field is filled for only some rows; it gives once, few, many or a size class.

clone size: once; V gene: TRBV6-5; D gene: TRBD2; J gene: TRBJ2-7; CDR3 protein: CASSRTSGSSYEQYF; CDR3 DNA: TGTGCCAGCAGTCGGACTAGCGGAAGCTCCTACGAGCAGTACTTC
clone size: once; V gene: TRBV30; D gene: -; J gene: TRBJ1-1; CDR3 protein: CTWSPGQRNTEAFF; CDR3 DNA: TGTACCTGGAGTCCCGGACAAAGGAACACTGAAGCTTTCTTT
clone size: -; V gene: TRBV7-9; D gene: -; J gene: TRBJ1-3; CDR3 protein: CASSSSNQLTIGNTIYF; CDR3 DNA: TGTGCCAGCAGCTCATCGAATCAACTCACCATTGGAAACACCATATATTTT
clone size: -; V gene: TRBV5-4; D gene: TRBD2; J gene: TRBJ2-7; CDR3 protein: CASSLVASGSFYEQYF; CDR3 DNA: TGTGCCAGCAGCTTGGTCGCTAGCGGGAGTTTTTACGAGCAGTACTTC
clone size: few; V gene: TRBV29-1; D gene: TRBD2; J gene: TRBJ2-1; CDR3 protein: CSVPGLAREQFF; CDR3 DNA: TGCAGCGTCCCGGGACTAGCAAGAGAGCAGTTCTTC
clone size: -; V gene: TRBV28; D gene: -; J gene: TRBJ1-2; CDR3 protein: CASSPPAGYYGYTF; CDR3 DNA: TGTGCCAGCAGTCCCCCGGCAGGGTACTATGGCTACACCTTC
clone size: -; V gene: TRBV29-1; D gene: -; J gene: TRBJ1-4; CDR3 protein: CSVATDGGEKLFF; CDR3 DNA: TGCAGCGTTGCGACTGACGGAGGAGAAAAACTGTTTTTT
clone size: -; V gene: TRBV5-1; D gene: TRBD2; J gene: TRBJ2-7; CDR3 protein: CASSLAGTSGRGPYEQYF; CDR3 DNA: TGCGCCAGCAGCTTGGCCGGTACTAGCGGGAGGGGACCCTACGAGCAGTACTTC
clone size: -; V gene: TRBV7-9; D gene: -; J gene: TRBJ2-1; CDR3 protein: CASSGGRTYNEQFF; CDR3 DNA: TGTGCCAGCAGCGGAGGTCGTACCTACAATGAGCAGTTCTTC
clone size: few; V gene: TRBV29-1; D gene: -; J gene: TRBJ2-2; CDR3 protein: CSVERGTGELFF; CDR3 DNA: TGCAGCGTTGAACGTGGGACCGGGGAGCTGTTTTTT
clone size: -; V gene: TRBV4-1; D gene: -; J gene: TRBJ2-2; CDR3 protein: CASSQGPLVTGELFF; CDR3 DNA: TGCGCCAGCAGCCAAGGCCCGCTGGTCACCGGGGAGCTGTTTTTT